This TCR beta chain was recorded in a study of blood T cell repertoires in COVID-19. Repertoires were generated with immunoSEQ multiplex PCR, while TCRdb's copy carries only in-frame clones and drops some. The data contain 130,000 to 150,000 clones, around 84% of them singletons. This CDR3 comprises 11 residues. The germline CDR1 and CDR2 sequences are WSHSY and SAAADI. J gave up 5 bases and V 7 bases, and 0 bases lay outside the gene matches. The chain joins TRBV10-2 to TRBJ2-5; 8 nucleotides agree with TRBD2. Sample: PBMCs or T cells enriched from blood (not recorded which). The receptor was isolated from a woman aged 45-65 years who had been exposed to COVID-19. This CDR3 is CASTGGETQYF. The CDR3 region has the DNA TGCGCCAGCACGGGGGGGGAGACCCAGTACTTC.